This TCR beta chain was sequenced during a study of T cells after yellow fever vaccination. Study at large: Some fractions had low cell numbers, and these were prepared with SMART-Seq v4 Ultra Low Input.

With 5 bases clipped from V and 7 bases from J, the junction kept 11 bases outside the gene matches. Germline V CDR1 and CDR2: LNHDA, SQIVND (reference sequence). This CDR3 is 15 amino acids long. By 5'RACE template switching, TCR cDNA was produced, with a universal primer site and UMIs added in the process. TCRdb re-derived calls from the 5' RACE reads in MiXCR, one entry per CDR3 protein. Of about 550,000 distinct CDR3 sequences listed, under 25% are singletons. The rearrangement joins TRBV19 to TRBJ2-4; 7 positions match TRBD2. The source is a man aged 30 to 39 who received the YFV17D yellow fever vaccine. The sequencing used PBMCs, collected 15 days after the yellow fever booster vaccination. The CDR3 DNA sequence: TGTGCCAGTAGTCCGGGGGGTGGACGGGTCAACATTCAGTACTTC. Translation gives CASSPGGGRVNIQYF.